This T cell receptor beta chain was identified in a study of shared clonotypes between healthy human individuals. This CDR3 contains 15 residues. Trimming shortened V by 4 bases and J by 0 bases, and 8 bases separated the two germline ends. The germline CDR1 and CDR2 sequences are SGHRS and YFSETQ. Within Nashville, Tennessee resided all donors, each a Caucasian adult. Deep was the level used in running the assay. The method was immunoSEQ multiplex PCR; TCRdb's version includes in-frame clones alone and lacks a portion of them. The sample yields over a million clones, around 76% seen once. Specimen: memory CD4+ T cells sorted from blood. Subset of the sample: CD45RA-negative fraction. This chain connects TRBV5-1 to TRBJ2-6; no clear D. The sequence derives from a man aged 18 to 29 in good health. CDR3 loop: CASSPAASGANVLTF. As DNA, the CDR3 is TGCGCCAGCAGCCCCGCAGCCTCTGGGGCCAACGTCCTGACTTTC.